This T cell receptor beta chain came from a study of T cell clones after liver transplantation (dated by TCRdb to about 2019). Broadly, across the study: ITN030ST, the source of the samples, was a randomized trial that attempted immunosuppression withdrawal within 2 years of liver transplantation. After a pre-transplant mixed lymphocyte reaction, TCRbeta sequencing was used to pinpoint donor-reactive T cell clones, which were subsequently tracked in post-transplant blood. Third party-reactive TCRbeta sequences were also identified from pre-transplant MLRs to serve as an antigen-independent comparator for donor-reactive sequences. Of the eight recipients, a few were HCV-positive, while the remaining recipients had been transplanted for non-autoimmune, non-viral indications. Subjects received no induction therapy and standard immunosuppression until randomization at 12-24 months post-transplant. Tolerance meant complete immunosuppression withdrawal for at least one year without liver enzymes rising beyond twice the upper limit of normal. Blood samples were collected pre-transplant, pre-randomization before withdrawal, and post-randomization after either full withdrawal or failed withdrawal. A cohort of 8 liver transplant recipients was studied, of whom 3 were classified as tolerant and 5 as non-tolerant.

With regard to this clone: This receptor's antigen is unknown. No clone much larger than this one lies a single base away; base qualities are absent.

Unstimulated PBMCs, after thawing, were stained for CD3, CD4 and CD8 and then FACS-sorted into CD3+CD4+ and CD3+CD8+ populations. All 8 studied subjects were randomized to immunosuppression withdrawal. The Qiagen DNeasy Blood and Tissue Kit was used for isolation of genomic DNA. After removal of 4 bases from V and 2 bases from J, the junction retains 8 bases not matched to a gene. The CDR3 measures 15 amino acids from cysteine to phenylalanine. The sequence is cut down to CDR3 DNA, 45 bases in frame from base 1. The germline V gene sets CDR1 to SGHRS and CDR2 to YFSETQ. Frozen genomic DNA underwent high-throughput TCRbeta CDR3 sequencing by immunoSEQ, including PCR amplification, mapping, bias correction and internal controls. The authors' analysis ran thus. Productive rearrangements were kept, and unique TCRbeta sequences were defined by CDR3 nucleotide sequence plus V and J gene. For a sequence to be called donor-reactive, it needed a frequency of at least 0.01% and at least 5-fold expansion in CFSE-low cells compared with unstimulated pre-transplant cells. Minimum frequency thresholds were set for each subject based on the unstimulated sample with the lowest template count, ensuring at least 90% detection power. Jensen-Shannon divergence between the top 1000 TCRbeta sequences post-transplant and pre-transplant was used to measure repertoire turnover. Two-sided Fisher's exact tests were used to test for changes in how often donor-reactive sequences were detected. TCRdb holds this immuneACCESS table with in-frame rearrangements only. Some clones are missing; in checked studies, unresolved V genes explain under half, and the rest has no known cause. For V, J and clone size, that table is used; D and trimming come from the DNA. The sample profile shows around 76,000 clones; 80% of them were found once. Approximately 0.77% of the sample lies in the top ten.

The investigation overall reported the following: In two subjects, low numbers of available donor cells limited the measurable donor-reactive repertoire. In most of the 8 subjects, circulating donor-reactive CD4 TCRbeta sequences decreased significantly after transplant, regardless of tolerance or HCV status. When repertoire turnover was accounted for, significantly reduced detection of donor-reactive sequences was found in 7 of 8 subjects for CD4 and in 8 of 8 subjects for CD8. The conclusions were preliminary, being limited by small, heterogeneous patient numbers and by non-standardized post-transplant time points. Donor-reactive sequences declined more than third party-reactive ones, suggesting partial antigen-specific deletion unrelated to withdrawal success. Without allograft tissue specimens, donor-reactive T cells may have migrated into the graft rather than being deleted.

This chain is built from TRBV5-1 and TRBJ2-7; the junction holds 8 bases that match TRBD1. This clonotype was obtained from a human patient who received a liver transplant. Some T cells may originate with the graft donor following a transplant. The sample here was CD4+ T cells from blood, taken 12 months after liver transplant. In nucleotide form, the sequence is TGCGCCAGCAGCAACGGACAGGGAAATACCTACGAGCAGTACTTC. The encoded protein is CASSNGQGNTYEQYF.